This TCR beta chain was identified in a study of blood T cell repertoires in COVID-19. Study overall: Material from acute and convalescent COVID-19 was sourced from the United States, Italy and Spain.

In the study's own analysis: Amplification of reference gene primers provided the estimated nucleated cell counts. Sequencing used immunoSEQ multiplex PCR; TCRdb keeps in-frame clones, though not all of them. Clone size and the V and J calls come from that table; the DNA yielded D and trimming. Counted here are nearly 350,000 clones, about 88% occurring once; the ten biggest clones make up approximately 1%. Across 20 to 25 US areas, participants ranged in age from about 18 to 100 years. The junction had 6 bases not matched to a gene; V was cut back by 1 base and J by 2 bases. Germline V gene sequence: CDR1 SEHNR, CDR2 FQNEAQ (reference sequence). The length of the CDR3 is 17 residues.

The chain uses TRBV7-9 and TRBJ2-3; 10 nucleotides line up with TRBD2. This receptor was obtained from a woman in her thirties who had recovered from COVID-19. Sequenced input: PBMCs or T cells enriched from blood (not recorded which). The CDR3 loop reads CASSLGTSGLATDTQYF. Here the CDR3 DNA reads TGTGCCAGCAGCTTAGGGACTAGCGGACTAGCCACAGATACGCAGTATTTT.